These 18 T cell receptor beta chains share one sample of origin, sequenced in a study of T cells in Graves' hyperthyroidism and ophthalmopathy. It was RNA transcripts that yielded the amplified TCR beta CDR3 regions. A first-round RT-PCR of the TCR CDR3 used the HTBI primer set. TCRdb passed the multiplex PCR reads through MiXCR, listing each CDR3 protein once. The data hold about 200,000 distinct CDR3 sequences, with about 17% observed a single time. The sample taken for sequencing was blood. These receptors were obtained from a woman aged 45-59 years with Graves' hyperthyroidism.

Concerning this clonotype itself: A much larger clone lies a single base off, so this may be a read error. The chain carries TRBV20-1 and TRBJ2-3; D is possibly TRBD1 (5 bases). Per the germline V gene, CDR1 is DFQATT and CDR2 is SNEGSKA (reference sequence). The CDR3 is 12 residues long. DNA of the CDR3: TGCAGTGCTAGAGCAAACACAGGTACGCAGTATTTT. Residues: CSARANTGTQYF.

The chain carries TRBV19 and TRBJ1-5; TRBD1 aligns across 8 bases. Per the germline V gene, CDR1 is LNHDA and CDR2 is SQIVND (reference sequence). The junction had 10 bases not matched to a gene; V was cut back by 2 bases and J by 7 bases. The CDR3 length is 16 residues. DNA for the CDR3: TGTGCCAGTAGTATAACGCACGGACAGGGTGGACAGCCCCAGCATTTT. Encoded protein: CASSITHGQGGQPQHF.

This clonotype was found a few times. CDR3 residues: CASSLRDRGTYEQYF. Here the CDR3 DNA reads TGTGCCAGCAGTTTACGGGACAGGGGGACCTACGAGCAGTACTTC. This chain connects TRBV12-3 or TRBV12-4 to TRBJ2-7; TRBD1 matches at 11 bases. The junction had 2 bases not matched to a gene; V was cut back by 2 bases and J by 2 bases. There are 15 residues in the CDR3.

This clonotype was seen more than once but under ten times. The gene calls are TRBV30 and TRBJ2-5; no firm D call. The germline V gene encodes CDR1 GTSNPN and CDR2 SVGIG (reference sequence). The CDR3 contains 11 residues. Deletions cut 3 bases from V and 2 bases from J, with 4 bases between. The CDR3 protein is CAWRLQETQYF. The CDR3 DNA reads TGTGCCTGGAGGCTGCAAGAGACCCAGTACTTC.

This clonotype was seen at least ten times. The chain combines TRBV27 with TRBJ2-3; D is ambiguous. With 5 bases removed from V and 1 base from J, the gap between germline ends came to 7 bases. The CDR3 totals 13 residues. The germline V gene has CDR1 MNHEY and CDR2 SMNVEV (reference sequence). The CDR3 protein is CASSGSGTDTQYF. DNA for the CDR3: TGTGCCAGCAGTGGATCGGGCACAGATACGCAGTATTTT.

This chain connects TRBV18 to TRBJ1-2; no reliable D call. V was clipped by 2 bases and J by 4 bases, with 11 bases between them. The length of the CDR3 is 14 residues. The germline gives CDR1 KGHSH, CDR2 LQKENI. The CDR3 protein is CASSPMASSYGYTF. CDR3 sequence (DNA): TGTGCCAGCTCACCAATGGCCTCCAGCTATGGCTACACCTTC.

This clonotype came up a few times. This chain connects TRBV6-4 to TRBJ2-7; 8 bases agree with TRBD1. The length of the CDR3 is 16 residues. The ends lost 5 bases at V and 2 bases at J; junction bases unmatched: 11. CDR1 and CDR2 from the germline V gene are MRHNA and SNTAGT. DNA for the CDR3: TGTGCCAGCAGTTTAACCAGGACAGGGTGGGCCTACGAGCAGTACTTC. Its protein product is CASSLTRTGWAYEQYF.

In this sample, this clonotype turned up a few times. The CDR3, as DNA: TGTGCCAGTAGTGAGACGACAGGGTCCGGCTACACCTTC. Its protein is CASSETTGSGYTF. The chain links TRBV19 to TRBJ1-2; 7 bases are shared with TRBD1. The CDR3 covers 13 residues. The V gene's germline CDR1 is LNHDA and CDR2 SQIVND (reference sequence). V trimming: 5 bases; J trimming: 8 bases; junction bases outside the gene matches: 8.

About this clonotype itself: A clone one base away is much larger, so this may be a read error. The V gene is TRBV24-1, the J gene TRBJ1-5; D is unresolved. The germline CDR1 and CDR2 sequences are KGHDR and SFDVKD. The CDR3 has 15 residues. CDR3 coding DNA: TGTGCCGCCAGTGATTCCCGGGCCCTTAATCAGCCCCAGCATTTT. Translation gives CAASDSRALNQPQHF.

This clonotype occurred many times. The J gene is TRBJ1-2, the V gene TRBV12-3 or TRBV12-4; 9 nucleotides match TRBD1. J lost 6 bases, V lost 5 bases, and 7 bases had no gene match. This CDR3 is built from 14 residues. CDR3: CASSLVGTGNGYTF. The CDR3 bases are TGTGCCAGCAGTCTTGTCGGGACAGGGAATGGCTACACCTTC.

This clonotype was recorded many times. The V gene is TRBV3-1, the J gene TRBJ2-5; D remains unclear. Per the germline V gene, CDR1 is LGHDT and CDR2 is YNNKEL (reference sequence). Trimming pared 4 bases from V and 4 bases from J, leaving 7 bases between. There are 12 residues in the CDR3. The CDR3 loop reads CASSLRIETQYF. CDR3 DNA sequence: TGTGCCAGCAGCCTGCGAATAGAGACCCAGTACTTC.

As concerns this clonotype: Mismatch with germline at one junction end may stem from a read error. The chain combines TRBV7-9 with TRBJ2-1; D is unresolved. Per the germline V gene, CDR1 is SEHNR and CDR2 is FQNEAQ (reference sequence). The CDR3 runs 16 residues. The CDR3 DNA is TGTGCCAGCAGCTTAGAGGCCTCCAGCTCCTACGATGAGCAGTTCTTC. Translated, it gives CASSLEASSSYDEQFF. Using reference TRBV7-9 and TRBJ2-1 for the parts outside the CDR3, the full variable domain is DTGVSQNPRHKITKRGQNVTFRCDPISEHNRLYWYRQTLGQGPEFLTYFQNEAQLEKSRLLSDRFSAERPKGSFSTLEIQRTEQGDSAMYLCASSLEASSSYDEQFFGPGTRLTVL.

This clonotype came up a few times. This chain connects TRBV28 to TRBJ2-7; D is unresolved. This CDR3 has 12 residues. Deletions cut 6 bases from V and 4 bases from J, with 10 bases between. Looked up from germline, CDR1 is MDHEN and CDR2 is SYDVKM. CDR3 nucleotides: TGTGCCAGCAGCTTCTCAGGTTACGAGCAGTACTTC. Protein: CASSFSGYEQYF.

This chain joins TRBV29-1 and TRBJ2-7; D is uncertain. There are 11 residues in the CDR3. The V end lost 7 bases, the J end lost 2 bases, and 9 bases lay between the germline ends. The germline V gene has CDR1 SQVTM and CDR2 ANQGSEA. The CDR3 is CSARLTYEQYF. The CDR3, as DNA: TGCAGCGCTCGGCTCACCTACGAGCAGTACTTC.

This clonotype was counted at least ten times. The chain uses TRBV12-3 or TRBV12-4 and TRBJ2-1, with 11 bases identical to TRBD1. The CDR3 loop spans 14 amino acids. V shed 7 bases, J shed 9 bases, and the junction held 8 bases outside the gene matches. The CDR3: CASTPGQGVGEQFF. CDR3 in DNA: TGTGCCAGCACCCCGGGACAGGGGGTCGGTGAGCAGTTCTTC.

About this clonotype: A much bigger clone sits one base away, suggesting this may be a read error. The CDR3 DNA is TGTGCCAGCGGCGAGAGGGCGTCGCCTTCCTACGAGCAGTACTTC. It translates to CASGERASPSYEQYF. The V gene is TRBV12-3 or TRBV12-4, the J gene TRBJ2-7; a weak D match, TRBD2 (5 bases). The CDR3 is 15 amino acids. V lost 8 bases and J lost 1, with 18 bases in between.

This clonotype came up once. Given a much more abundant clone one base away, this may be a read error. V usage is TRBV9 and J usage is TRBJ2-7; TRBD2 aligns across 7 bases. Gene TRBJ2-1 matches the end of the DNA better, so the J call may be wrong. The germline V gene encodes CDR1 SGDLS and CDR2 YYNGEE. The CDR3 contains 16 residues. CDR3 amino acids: CASSVGGGGVSYEQFF. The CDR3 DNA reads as TGTGCCAGCAGCGTAGGTGGGGGAGGGGTCTCCTACGAGCAGTTCTTC.

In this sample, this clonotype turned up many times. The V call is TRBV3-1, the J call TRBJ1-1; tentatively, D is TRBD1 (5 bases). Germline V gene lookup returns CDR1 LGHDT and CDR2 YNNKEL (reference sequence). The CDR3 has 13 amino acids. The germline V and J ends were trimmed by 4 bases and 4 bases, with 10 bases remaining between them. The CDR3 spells CASSPTGATEAFF. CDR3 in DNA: TGTGCCAGCAGCCCCACAGGCGCCACTGAAGCTTTCTTT. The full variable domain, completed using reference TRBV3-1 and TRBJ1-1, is DTAVSQTPKYLVTQMGNDKSIKCEQNLGHDTMYWYKQDSKKFLKIMFSYNNKELIINETVPNRFSPKSPDKAHLNLHINSLELGDSAVYFCASSPTGATEAFFGQGTRLTVV.